This T cell receptor (beta chain) emerged from a study of vaccination and CD4 T cells after COVID-19. Background on the study: At a median around 100 days (range 35 to 161) after diagnosis, post-COVID samples were drawn. A CEFX pool, an HIV-1 Nef pool, or no peptide went to control cultures.

V shed 6 bases, J shed 6 bases, and the junction held 9 bases outside the gene matches. Germline assignment: CDR1 SNHLY and CDR2 FYNNEI. The CDR3 consists of 15 residues. This clonotype was recorded a few times. Its antigen is not known. The Oncomine TCR Beta short-read assay sequenced DNA from cultured CD4+ T cells. TCRdb independently ran MiXCR on the PCR reads; one entry per CDR3 protein. The sample contains about 13,000 distinct CDR3 sequences, roughly 26% of which appear only once. Treatment specified: roughly ten-day PBMC culture with coronavirus spike peptide pools or control peptides (ViraFEST assay). Under the ViraFEST approach, antigen-specific T cells were expanded with peptide pools and TCRs subsequently sequenced.

The chain is built from TRBV2 and TRBJ1-5; TRBD1 matches 9 bases. The sample was CD4+ T cells from blood, cultured in vitro, taken before SARS-CoV-2 vaccination. This clonotype was obtained from a human donor who received a COVID-19 vaccine. The CDR3 nucleotides are TGTGCCAGCAGGGGACAGGGAGCAGGCGTTCAGCCCCAGCATTTT. It codes for CASRGQGAGVQPQHF. Complete variable domain (other parts from reference TRBV2 and TRBJ1-5): EPEVTQTPSHQVTQMGQEVILRCVPISNHLYFYWYRQILGQKVEFLVSFYNNEISEKSEIFDDQFSVERPDGSNFTLKIRSTKLEDSAMYFCASRGQGAGVQPQHFGDGTRLSIL.